This TCR beta chain is drawn from a study of blood T cell repertoires in COVID-19. This CDR3 is built from 13 residues. CDR1 and CDR2 from the germline V gene are SGHVS and FNYEAQ. Trimming cost V 5 bases and J 8 bases, with 14 bases left between them. Assay: immunoSEQ multiplex PCR; the TCRdb copy retains only in-frame clones and omits some. Here the sample spans around 250,000 clones, approximately 86% being singletons. This chain joins TRBV7-6 and TRBJ2-3, with D uncertain. The clonotype comes from a woman aged 60-75 years who had recovered from COVID-19. Material: peripheral blood. CDR3 sequence: CASSPSVIGTQYF. CDR3 DNA sequence: TGTGCCAGCAGCCCGTCGGTTATTGGTACGCAGTATTTT.